This TCR beta chain derives from a study of blood T cell repertoires in COVID-19 (dated by TCRdb to the early 2020s). At the level of the whole study: Samples covering the acute and convalescent phases of COVID-19 were provided by collaborators in the United States, Italy and Spain. The prospective study material was composed of cDNA or gDNA derived from T cells, B-cell-depleted T cells, or PBMCs. Subjects who had been exposed to COVID-19, were actively infected with it, or had recovered from it provided the deeply sampled blood TCRbeta repertoires that made up the dataset. A freely available public database, intended as a resource for researchers studying the immune response to SARS-CoV-2, is where the repertoires were released. The samples were drawn from two sources: the first 160 participants of the ongoing ImmuneRACE study, and fewer than 1,500 subjects contributed by 6 global collaborators. Nearly every sample came with metadata listing a de-identified subject ID, COVID-19 status, age in years and sex. Where available, HLA class I and class II types were obtained from metadata supplied by the sample provider rather than from assay-based typing. Overall study outcomes, separate from this receptor: Clinical and demographic metadata were provided uncurated, with the amount varying by source and participant.

One collaborating source in Seattle enrolled patients during active infection and followed them longitudinally through the course of disease. Collaborating institutions collected whole blood in K2EDTA tubes following their own protocols. For TCRbeta analysis, collaborator samples were shipped as frozen whole blood, as isolated PBMCs, or as DNA extracted from either sample type. TCRbeta CDR3 regions were amplified from genomic DNA by means of the immunoSEQ Assay, a bias-controlled multiplex PCR. Per the original workflow: The number of nucleated cells in each sample was estimated by amplification of reference gene primers within the assay. To quantify the absolute abundance of each unique TCRbeta CDR3 rearrangement, sequence reads were collapsed and filtered. For each sample, productive Simpson clonality was calculated as the square root of Simpson's diversity index across productive rearrangements. The table was pulled from immuneACCESS by TCRdb, which kept in-frame rearrangements only. Such tables lose some clones; where checked, under half of the loss comes from unresolved V genes, and the rest has no known cause. The DNA gave D and trimming, while V, J and clone size come from that table. A total of 250,000 to 300,000 clones appear in this sample, around 85% of them only once. Less than 15% of the sample lies in the top ten.

This clone has just a few counts. Its antigen has not been determined. Base-call qualities are not available, and no considerably larger clone is one nucleotide away. V is cut by 5 bases and J by 4 bases, and the space between the germline ends is 17 bases. From the cysteine up to the phenylalanine, the CDR3 has a length of 15 residues. Only the CDR3 portion is preserved as DNA: 45 bases, with reading frame beginning at the first base. Via the germline V gene, CDR1 is SGHVS and CDR2 FQNEAQ. This receptor was identified in a woman aged 25 to 39 with COVID-19, enrolled during active disease. The sequencing sample was made of peripheral blood. The rearrangement combines TRBV7-8 with TRBJ1-1, with the D gene not confidently named. The nucleotide sequence is TGTGCCAGCAGCCCTATCGAGATTCGCGGCACTGAAGCTTTCTTT. This translates into CASSPIEIRGTEAFF.